The present TCR beta chain was sequenced within a study of identical twins. A single record per CDR3 protein comes from TCRdb applying MiXCR to the 5' RACE reads. In the table there are 500,000 or so distinct CDR3 sequences, more than 13% of which are singletons. This CDR3 is built from 13 residues. Germline assignment: CDR1 WSHSY and CDR2 SAAADI. Unmatched junction bases numbered 8, after V lost 8 bases and J lost 6 bases. The table lists this clonotype with a few counts. The sample also formed part of further work on yellow fever vaccine responses in identical twins.

The V and J genes are TRBV10-2 and TRBJ2-7; 9 bases map to TRBD1. The receptor's source is a woman between 18 and 29 years old in good health. The sample consisted of CD4+ T cells sorted from blood. CDR3 region: CASGGTGLSEQYF. CDR3 in DNA: TGCGCCAGCGGGGGGACAGGGCTTAGCGAGCAGTACTTC.